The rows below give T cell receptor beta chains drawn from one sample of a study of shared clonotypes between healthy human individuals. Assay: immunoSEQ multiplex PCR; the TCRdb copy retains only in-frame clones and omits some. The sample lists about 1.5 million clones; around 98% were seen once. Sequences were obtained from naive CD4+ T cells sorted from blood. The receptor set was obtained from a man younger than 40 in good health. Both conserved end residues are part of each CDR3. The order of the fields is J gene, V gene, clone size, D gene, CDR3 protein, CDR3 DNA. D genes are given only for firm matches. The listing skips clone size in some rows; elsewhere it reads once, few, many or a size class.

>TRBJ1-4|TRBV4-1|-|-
CASSKGTVFSGEKLFF
TGCGCCAGCAGCAAGGGTACAGTTTTCTCCGGAGAAAAACTGTTTTTT
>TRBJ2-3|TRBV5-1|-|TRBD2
CASSLAGTSSTDTQYF
TGCGCCAGCAGCTTGGCAGGGACTAGCTCTACGGATACGCAGTATTTT
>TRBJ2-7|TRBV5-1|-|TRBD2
CASSLGTSGFYEQYF
TGCGCCAGCAGCTTGGGGACTAGCGGGTTCTACGAGCAGTACTTC
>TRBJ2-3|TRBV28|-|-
CASKLGALSDTQYF
TGTGCCAGCAAGTTGGGCGCGCTGTCAGATACGCAGTATTTT
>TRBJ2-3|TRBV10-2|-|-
CACAEPSGGTDTQYF
TGCGCCTGTGCAGAACCCTCTGGCGGCACAGATACGCAGTATTTT
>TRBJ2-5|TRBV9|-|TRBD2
CASSAHTIAGIETQYF
TGTGCCAGCAGCGCCCACACGATAGCGGGGATAGAGACCCAGTACTTC
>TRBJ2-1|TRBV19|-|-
CAKGVNREAYNEQFF
TGTGCCAAAGGGGTGAACAGGGAGGCCTACAATGAGCAGTTCTTC
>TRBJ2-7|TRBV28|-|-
CASSLGVPYEQYF
TGTGCCAGCAGTTTGGGGGTCCCCTACGAGCAGTACTTC
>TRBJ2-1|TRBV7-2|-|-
CASSLGAWQFF
TGTGCCAGCAGCTTGGGGGCCTGGCAGTTCTTC
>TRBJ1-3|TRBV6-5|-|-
CASSSRWVGNTIYF
TGTGCCAGCAGTTCAAGGTGGGTGGGAAACACCATATATTTT
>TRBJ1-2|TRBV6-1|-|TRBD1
CASSTGTGGGYTF
TGTGCCAGCAGCACTGGGACAGGGGGTGGCTACACCTTC
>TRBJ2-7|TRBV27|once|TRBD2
CASKTLAGEHEQYF
TGTGCCAGCAAAACCCTAGCGGGAGAGCACGAGCAGTACTTC
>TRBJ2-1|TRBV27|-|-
CASRGSRFYNEQFF
TGTGCCAGCAGGGGCAGCCGGTTCTACAATGAGCAGTTCTTC
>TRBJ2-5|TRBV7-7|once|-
CASSSSGHQETQYF
TGTGCCAGCAGTTCCAGCGGGCACCAAGAGACCCAGTACTTC
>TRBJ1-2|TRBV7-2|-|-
CASSFVVPSQVSGYTF
TGTGCCAGCAGCTTTGTTGTCCCCAGCCAAGTGAGTGGCTACACCTTC
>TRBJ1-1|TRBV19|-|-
CASSITALGGPEAFF
TGTGCCAGTAGTATAACCGCCCTGGGGGGGCCTGAAGCTTTCTTT
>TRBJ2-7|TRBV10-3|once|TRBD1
CAIRTLGQGGEQYF
TGTGCCATCAGGACCTTAGGACAGGGAGGCGAGCAGTACTTC